The sequence of this TCR beta chain was determined in a study of early T cells in non-severe SARS-CoV-2 infection (dated by TCRdb to the early 2020s). A note on the overall study: TCR sequencing used bulk RNA from unsorted whole blood, so alpha and beta chains could not be paired.

Receptor libraries were prepared by 5' RACE. The reads were generated on a NextSeq 500. Unique molecular identifiers were attached to individual cDNA molecules in the TCR library protocol so that sequencing error and PCR bias could be corrected. Both TCR alpha and beta chains were sequenced, and tight co-correlation was observed between alpha and beta sequence abundances in each sample. In the authors' own workflow: Decombinator V4 was used to annotate the V gene, J gene and CDR3 of the TCR sequences. Expanded TCRs were defined as changing significantly between any two time points under a Poisson model with p below 0.0001. TCR abundances were normalised to the total number of TCRs sequenced per sample and expressed as counts per million. TRAV1-2 paired with TRAJ12, TRAJ20 or TRAJ33 defined MAIT TCRs, while TRAV10 paired with TRAJ18 defined iNKT TCRs. A search of VDJdb, accessed on 1 November 2021, was run for TCRs annotated to CMV, EBV and SARS-CoV-2, with TCRs annotated for multiple antigens excluded. TCRdb's own reprocessing of the public reads used fastp at Q25 and MiXCR and kept productive beta chains. Rows are unified per CDR3 protein, each entry keeping the most common DNA and genes. The V and J calls were not made by the authors but by TCRdb's processing. This sample lists around 63,000 distinct CDR3 sequences; about 6% were detected once. The ten largest make up less than 3.5% of the sample.

A case-control design nested within a healthcare worker cohort in London, UK, was used, with weekly nasopharyngeal swab PCR tests and blood sampling performed. Healthcare workers were enrolled in the week of the UK lockdown, from 23 to 31 March 2020, and were followed every week for up to roughly 15 weeks. With respect to this clonotype: No antigen is known for it. Per-base qualities were not stored, and no clone one base away is much larger.

The paper's findings and limits, for the study overall: VDJdb matching was skewed toward anti-spike CD8 responses and likely underestimated virus-specific expansions by missing private and CD4 specificities.

Taken from the germline V gene, the CDR1 and CDR2 loops are SGHRS and YFSETQ. The junction shows trimming of 2 bases on V and 0 bases on J, plus 9 bases between the germline ends. Including the terminal cysteine and phenylalanine, the CDR3 comprises 15 residues. Only the CDR3 DNA stays, 45 bases, in frame from base 1. The V and J segments used are TRBV5-1 and TRBJ2-1; TRBD2 is a weak D gene call, 6 bases matching. The starting material was whole blood, obtained at baseline. The receptor's source is an adult who was a healthcare worker with PCR-confirmed SARS-CoV-2 infection or an uninfected control (not recorded which). The CDR3 protein: CASSLISGSYNEQFF. Read as DNA, the sequence is TGCGCCAGCAGCTTAATTAGCGGCTCCTACAATGAGCAGTTCTTC.